This TCR beta chain was sequenced for a study of blood T cell repertoires in COVID-19. Overall study context: Italy, Spain and the United States were the sources of the convalescent and acute COVID-19 samples. From T cells, B-cell-depleted T cells, or PBMCs came the material, which was cDNA or gDNA.

Authors' processing steps: Estimation of nucleated cell counts relied on the amplification of reference gene primers. Method: immunoSEQ multiplex PCR; TCRdb's copy keeps in-frame clones and lacks some. V, J and clone size are those of that table, while D and trimming were read from the DNA. In the table there are 80,000 to 90,000 clones, approximately 85% of which are singletons. The CDR3 is made up of 12 amino acids. Trimming removed 6 bases from V and 2 bases from J, with 8 bases in between. CDR1 is LGHDT, CDR2 YNNKEL, per germline (reference sequence). Patients in Seattle were enrolled during active infection, then followed longitudinally.

The clonotype was recovered from a woman older than 75 with COVID-19, enrolled during active disease. The chain links TRBV3-1 (or the pseudogene TRBV3-2) to TRBJ2-7; no clear D gene. The source material was peripheral blood. The CDR3 DNA sequence: TGTGCCAGCAGTCGCGGCCCCTACGAGCAGTACTTC. Protein: CASSRGPYEQYF.